Described below is a single TCR beta chain sequence and its context. No antigen is known for it. This sample was taken from a study of metastatic and nonmetastatic thyroid tumors. In the study overall: It was across blood and tumor or nodule tissue from malignant and benign thyroid patients that repertoires were compared. Whole-study results and caveats: It was reported that TCR beta diversity was significantly higher in malignant thyroid tumors than benign nodules, in blood and tumor.

Prior to thyroid surgery, none of the patients had received any treatment. In the authors' workflow: Built for papillary thyroid cancer, a distant-metastasis classifier drew on CDR3 differences across clinicopathological groups. MiXCR was used by TCRdb to re-call the PCR reads. The V and J calls were determined by TCRdb, not by the authors. Of over 3,500 clones listed, around a third are singletons. The sequence was obtained from a male donor with papillary thyroid cancer or a benign thyroid nodule (not recorded which). Some clones in this sample may be carry-over from other donors' samples. The sequenced sample consisted of adjacent normal tissue.

CDR3 DNA: TGTGCCAGCAGTGCGACAGGGCTGGGGCAATACGAGCAGTACTTC. Its translation: CASSATGLGQYEQYF. The chain carries TRBV6-2 or TRBV6-3 and TRBJ2-7, with 7 bases matching TRBD1. After removal of 5 bases from V and 4 bases from J, the junction contained 11 bases not matched to a gene. This CDR3 has 15 amino acids. Germline-derived CDR1 and CDR2 are MNHEY and SVGEGT.